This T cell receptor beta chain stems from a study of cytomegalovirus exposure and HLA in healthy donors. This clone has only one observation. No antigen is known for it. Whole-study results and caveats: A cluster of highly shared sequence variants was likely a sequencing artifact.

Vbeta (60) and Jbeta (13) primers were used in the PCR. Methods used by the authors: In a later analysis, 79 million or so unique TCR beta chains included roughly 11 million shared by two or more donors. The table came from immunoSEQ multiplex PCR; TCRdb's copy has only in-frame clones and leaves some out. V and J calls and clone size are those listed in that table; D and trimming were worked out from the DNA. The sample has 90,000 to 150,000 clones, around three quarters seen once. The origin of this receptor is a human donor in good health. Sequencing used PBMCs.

This CDR3 reads CASNTGGEETQYF. The DNA for the CDR3 is TGTGCCAGCAATACAGGGGGAGAAGAGACCCAGTACTTC. The rearrangement joins TRBV28 to TRBJ2-5; 8 positions match TRBD1. With V trimmed by 7 bases and J by 3 bases, 4 bases remained unmatched. CDR1 MDHEN and CDR2 SYDVKM come from the germline V gene. This CDR3 comprises 13 residues.